These T cell receptor beta chains were read from a single sample in a study of cytomegalovirus exposure and HLA in healthy donors. Data came from immunoSEQ multiplex PCR; TCRdb stores just in-frame clones and leaves some out. The sample contains roughly 120,000 clones, about 81% of which appear only once. The sequencing input was PBMCs. The receptors were sampled from a woman in her thirties in good health and CMV-seronegative. CDR3s include the opening cysteine and the closing phenylalanine or tryptophan. The order of the fields is D gene, V gene, CDR3 protein. A D gene is named only where the DNA matches it firmly.

>.|TRBV5-1
CASSLAAGKNTEAFF
>TRBD1|TRBV19
CASSPGTGLYEQYF
>.|TRBV19
CASSGGMGSSYNEQFF
>TRBD1|TRBV5-1
CASSSTGETEAFF
>TRBD1|TRBV5-1
CASSTTGGDTEAFF
>TRBD2|TRBV4-1
CASSQVLGGSSYNEQFF
>TRBD1|TRBV30
CAWSVNRGSDTQYF
>TRBD1|TRBV29-1
CSAYGTDYEQYF
>TRBD2|TRBV10-3
CALRGEAGTNTGELFF
>.|TRBV7-2
CASSFSGVLAKNIQYF
>TRBD2|TRBV7-2
CASSLGLAGRTDTQYF
>TRBD1|TRBV19
CAGTGTGTRTGELFF
>TRBD1|TRBV6-5
CASRIGQARGEKLFF
>.|TRBV6-5
CASSYSSSYEQYF
>.|TRBV13
CASSLAEGLGGLDEQYF
>TRBD2|TRBV7-9
CASSGTSNTGELFF
>.|TRBV28
CASTPLDISYEQYF
>TRBD1|TRBV29-1
CSVGGVQGASLYTEAFF
>.|TRBV27
CASKNTRTRRSTEAFF
>.|TRBV4-3
CASSQDRGAGELFF
>.|TRBV6-1
CASSEAWGGASNQPQHF
>.|TRBV2
CASSGQALGNTIYF
>.|TRBV30
CAWRETTTSGAYEQYF
>.|TRBV5-6
CASSWAGALYEQYF
>.|TRBV28
CASRPWDLLSYEQYF
>.|TRBV5-4
CASSAPGGAETQYF
>TRBD2|TRBV7-9
CASSFRGTIRELFF
>TRBD1|TRBV9
CASSPRQGTNYGYTF